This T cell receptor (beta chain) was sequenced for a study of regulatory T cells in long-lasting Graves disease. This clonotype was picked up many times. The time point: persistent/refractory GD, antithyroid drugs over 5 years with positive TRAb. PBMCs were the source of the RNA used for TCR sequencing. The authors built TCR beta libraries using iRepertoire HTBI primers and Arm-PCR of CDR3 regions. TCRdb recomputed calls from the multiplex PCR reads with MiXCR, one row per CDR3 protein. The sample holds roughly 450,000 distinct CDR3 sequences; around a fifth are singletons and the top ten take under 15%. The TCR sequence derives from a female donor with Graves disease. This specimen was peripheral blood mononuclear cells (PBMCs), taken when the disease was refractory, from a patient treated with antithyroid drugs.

The CDR3 DNA reads as TGTGCCAGCAGCTTACTTGTTTCACCCCTCCACTTT. Protein product: CASSLLVSPLHF. This chain uses TRBV7-2 with TRBJ1-6; D uncertain. CDR3 length: 12 residues. Per germline, CDR1 SGHTA and CDR2 FQGNSA. V was shortened by 2 bases and J by 9 bases, with 5 bases between the two germline ends.